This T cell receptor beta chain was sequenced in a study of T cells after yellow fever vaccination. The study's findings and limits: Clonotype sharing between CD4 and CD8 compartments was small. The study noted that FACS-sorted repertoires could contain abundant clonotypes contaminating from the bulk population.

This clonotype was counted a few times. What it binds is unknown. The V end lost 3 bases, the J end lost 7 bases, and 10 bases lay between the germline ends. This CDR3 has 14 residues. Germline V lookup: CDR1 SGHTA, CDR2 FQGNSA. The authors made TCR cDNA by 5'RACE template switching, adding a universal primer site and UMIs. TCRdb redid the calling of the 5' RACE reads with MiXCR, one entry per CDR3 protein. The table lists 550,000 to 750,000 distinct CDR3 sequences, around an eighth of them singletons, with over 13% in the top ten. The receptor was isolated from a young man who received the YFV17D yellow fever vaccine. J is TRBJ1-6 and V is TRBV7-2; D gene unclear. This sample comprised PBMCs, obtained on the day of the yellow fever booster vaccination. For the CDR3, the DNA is TGTGCCAGCAGCTTGCGACAAGGAAATTCACCCCTCCACTTT. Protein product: CASSLRQGNSPLHF.